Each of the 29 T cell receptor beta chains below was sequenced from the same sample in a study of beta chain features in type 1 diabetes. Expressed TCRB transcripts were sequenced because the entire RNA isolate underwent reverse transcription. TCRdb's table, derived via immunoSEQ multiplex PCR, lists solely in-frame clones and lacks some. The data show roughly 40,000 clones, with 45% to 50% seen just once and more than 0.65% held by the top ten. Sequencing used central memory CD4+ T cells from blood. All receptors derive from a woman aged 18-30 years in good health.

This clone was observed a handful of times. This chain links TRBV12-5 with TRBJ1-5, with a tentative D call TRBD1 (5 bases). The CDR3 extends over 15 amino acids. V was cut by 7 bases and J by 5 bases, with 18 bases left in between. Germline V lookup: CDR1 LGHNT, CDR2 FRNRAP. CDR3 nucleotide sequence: TGTGCTAGTGACTCCAAGACAGTTCTGGATCAGCCCCAGCATTTT. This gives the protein CASDSKTVLDQPQHF.

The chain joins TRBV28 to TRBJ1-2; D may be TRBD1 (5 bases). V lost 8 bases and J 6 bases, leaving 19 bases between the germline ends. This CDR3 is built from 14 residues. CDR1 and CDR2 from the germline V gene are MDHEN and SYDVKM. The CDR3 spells CASSYIQGKDGYTF. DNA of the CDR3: TGTGCCAGCTCTTACATCCAGGGAAAGGATGGCTACACCTTC.

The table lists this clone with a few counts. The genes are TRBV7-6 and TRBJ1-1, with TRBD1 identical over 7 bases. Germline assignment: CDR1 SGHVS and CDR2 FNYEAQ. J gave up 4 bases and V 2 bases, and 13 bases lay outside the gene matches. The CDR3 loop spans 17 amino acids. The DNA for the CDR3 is TGTGCCAGCAGCTTAATCACCCCGGACAGGAGCGGCACTGAAGCTTTCTTT. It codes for CASSLITPDRSGTEAFF. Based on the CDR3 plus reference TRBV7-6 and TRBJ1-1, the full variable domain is GAGVSQSPRYKVTKRGQDVALRCDPISGHVSLYWYRQALGQGPEFLTYFNYEAQQDKSGLPNDRFSAERPEGSISTLTIQRTEQRDSAMYRCASSLITPDRSGTEAFFGQGTRLTVV.

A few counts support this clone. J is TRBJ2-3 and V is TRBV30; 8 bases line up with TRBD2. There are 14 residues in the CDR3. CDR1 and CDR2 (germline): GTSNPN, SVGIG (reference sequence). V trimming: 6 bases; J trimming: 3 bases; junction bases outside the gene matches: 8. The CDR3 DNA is TGTGCCTGCCCGAGCGGGAGTAGAACAGATACGCAGTATTTT. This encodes CACPSGSRTDTQYF.

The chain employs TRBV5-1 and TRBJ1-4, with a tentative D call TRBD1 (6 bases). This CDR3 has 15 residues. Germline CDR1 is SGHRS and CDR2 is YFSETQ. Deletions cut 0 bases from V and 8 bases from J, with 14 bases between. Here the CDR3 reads CASSLDGGRGEKLFF. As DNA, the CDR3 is TGCGCCAGCAGCTTGGACGGGGGGCGCGGAGAAAAACTGTTTTTT. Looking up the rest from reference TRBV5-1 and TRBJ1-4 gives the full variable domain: KAGVTQTPRYLIKTRGQQVTLSCSPISGHRSVSWYQQTPGQGLQFLFEYFSETQRNKGNFPGRFSGRQFSNSRSEMNVSTLELGDSALYLCASSLDGGRGEKLFFGSGTQLSVL.

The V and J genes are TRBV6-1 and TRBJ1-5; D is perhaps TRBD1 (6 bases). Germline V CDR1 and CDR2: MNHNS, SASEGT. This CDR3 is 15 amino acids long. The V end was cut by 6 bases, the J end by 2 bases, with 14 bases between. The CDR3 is CASRGNRAGNQPQHF. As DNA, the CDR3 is TGTGCCAGCAGGGGCAACAGGGCGGGCAATCAGCCCCAGCATTTT.

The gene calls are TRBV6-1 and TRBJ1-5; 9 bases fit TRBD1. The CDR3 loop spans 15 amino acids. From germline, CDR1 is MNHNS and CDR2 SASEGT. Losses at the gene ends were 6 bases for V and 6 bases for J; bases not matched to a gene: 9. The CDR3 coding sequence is TGTGCCAGCAGAACCACAGGGGGCGCGGTTCAGCCCCAGCATTTT. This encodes CASRTTGGAVQPQHF.

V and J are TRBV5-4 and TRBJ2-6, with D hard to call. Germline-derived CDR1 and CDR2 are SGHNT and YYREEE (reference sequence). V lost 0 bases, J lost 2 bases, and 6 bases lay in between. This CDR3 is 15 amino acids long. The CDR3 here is CASSLGAAGANVLTF. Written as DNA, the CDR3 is TGTGCCAGCAGCTTGGGCGCTGCTGGGGCCAACGTCCTGACTTTC.

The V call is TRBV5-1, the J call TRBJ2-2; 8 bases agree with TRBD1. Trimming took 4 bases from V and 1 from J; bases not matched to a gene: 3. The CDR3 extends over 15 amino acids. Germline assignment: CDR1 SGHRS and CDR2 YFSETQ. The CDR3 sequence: CASSPGTGNTGELFF. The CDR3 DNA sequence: TGCGCCAGCAGCCCCGGGACAGGGAACACCGGGGAGCTGTTTTTT.

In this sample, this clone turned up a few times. The CDR3 reads CASSLAPPGSGNTIYF. The DNA for the CDR3 is TGTGCCAGCAGCTTAGCACCACCGGGATCTGGAAACACCATATATTTT. This chain joins TRBV7-6 and TRBJ1-3; D gene ambiguous. Germline CDR1 is SGHVS and CDR2 is FNYEAQ. This CDR3 spans 16 amino acids. V lost 0 bases and J 1 base, leaving 10 bases between the germline ends.

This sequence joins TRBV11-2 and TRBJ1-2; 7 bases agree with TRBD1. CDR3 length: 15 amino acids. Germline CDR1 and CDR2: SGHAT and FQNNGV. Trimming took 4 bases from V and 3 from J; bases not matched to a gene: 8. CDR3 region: CASSSNRDRDYGYTF. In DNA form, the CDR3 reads TGTGCCAGCAGCTCCAACCGGGACAGAGACTATGGCTACACCTTC. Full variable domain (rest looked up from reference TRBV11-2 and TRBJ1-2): EAGVAQSPRYKIIEKRQSVAFWCNPISGHATLYWYQQILGQGPKLLIQFQNNGVVDDSQLPKDRFSAERLKGVDSTLKIQPAKLEDSAVYLCASSSNRDRDYGYTFGSGTRLTVV.

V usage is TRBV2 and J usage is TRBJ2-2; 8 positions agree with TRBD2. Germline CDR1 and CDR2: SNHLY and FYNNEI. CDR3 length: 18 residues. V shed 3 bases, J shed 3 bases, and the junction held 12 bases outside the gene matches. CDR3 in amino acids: CASSDPLGGAADTGELFF. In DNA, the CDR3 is TGTGCCAGCAGTGACCCTCTCGGGGGGGCCGCTGACACCGGGGAGCTGTTTTTT.

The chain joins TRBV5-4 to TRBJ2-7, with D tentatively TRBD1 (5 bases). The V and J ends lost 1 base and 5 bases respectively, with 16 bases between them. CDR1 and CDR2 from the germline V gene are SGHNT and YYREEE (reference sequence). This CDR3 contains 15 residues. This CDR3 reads CASSLSAGQQNEQYF. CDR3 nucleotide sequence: TGTGCCAGCAGCTTGTCGGCAGGGCAGCAGAACGAGCAGTACTTC.

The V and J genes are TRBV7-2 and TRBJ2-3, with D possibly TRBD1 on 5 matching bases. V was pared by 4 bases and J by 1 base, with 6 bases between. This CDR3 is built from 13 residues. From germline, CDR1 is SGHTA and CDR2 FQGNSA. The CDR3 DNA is TGTGCCAGCAGCTGGGGCGGCACAGATACGCAGTATTTT. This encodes CASSWGGTDTQYF.

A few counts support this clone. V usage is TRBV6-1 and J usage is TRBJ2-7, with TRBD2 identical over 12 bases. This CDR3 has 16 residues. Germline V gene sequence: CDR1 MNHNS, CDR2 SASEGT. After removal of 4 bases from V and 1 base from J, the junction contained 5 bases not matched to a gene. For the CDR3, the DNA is TGTGCCAGCAGTGGATCGACTAGCGGGGGTTCCTACGAGCAGTACTTC. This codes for CASSGSTSGGSYEQYF.

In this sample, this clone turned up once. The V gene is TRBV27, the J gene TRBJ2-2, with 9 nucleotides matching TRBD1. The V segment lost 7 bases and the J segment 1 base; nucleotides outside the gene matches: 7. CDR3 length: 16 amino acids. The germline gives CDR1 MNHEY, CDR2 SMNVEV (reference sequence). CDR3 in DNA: TGTGCCAGCAATCTCGCGGGACAGGGGAACACCGGGGAGCTGTTTTTT. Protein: CASNLAGQGNTGELFF.

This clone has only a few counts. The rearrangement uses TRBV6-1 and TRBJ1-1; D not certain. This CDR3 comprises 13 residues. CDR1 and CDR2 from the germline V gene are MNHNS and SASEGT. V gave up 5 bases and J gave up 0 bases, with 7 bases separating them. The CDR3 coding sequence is TGTGCCAGCAGTTCGTATATGAACACTGAAGCTTTCTTT. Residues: CASSSYMNTEAFF.

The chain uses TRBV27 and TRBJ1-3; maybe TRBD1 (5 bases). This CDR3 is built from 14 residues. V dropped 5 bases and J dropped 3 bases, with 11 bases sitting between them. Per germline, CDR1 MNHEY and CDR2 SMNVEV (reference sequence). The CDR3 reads CASSRARDGNTIYF. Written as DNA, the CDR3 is TGTGCCAGCAGTCGTGCCAGGGATGGAAACACCATATATTTT.

The CDR3, as DNA: TGTGCCAGCAGTGATTGGGCCGGCTGGGCCAACGTCCTGACTTTC. Translated: CASSDWAGWANVLTF. The chain is built from TRBV2 and TRBJ2-6; D is unresolved. The CDR3 covers 15 residues. V lost 3 bases and J lost 5, with 11 bases in between. Germline CDR1 and CDR2: SNHLY and FYNNEI.

DNA of the CDR3: TGTGCCAGCAGTTCCGACAGGGACCGCACCGGGGAGCTGTTTTTT. It yields the protein CASSSDRDRTGELFF. V usage is TRBV6-6 and J usage is TRBJ2-2, with TRBD1 identical over 7 bases. Per germline, CDR1 MNHNY and CDR2 SVGAGI (reference sequence). Trimming removed 4 bases from V and 4 bases from J; junction bases left unmatched: 6. This CDR3 is 15 amino acids long.

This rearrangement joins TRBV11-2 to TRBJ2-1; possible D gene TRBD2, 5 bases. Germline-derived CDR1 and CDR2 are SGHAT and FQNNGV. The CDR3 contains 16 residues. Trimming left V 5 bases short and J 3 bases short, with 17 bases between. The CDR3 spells CASSPRVSDGYNEQFF. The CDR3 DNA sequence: TGTGCCAGCAGCCCCCGAGTTAGCGATGGCTACAATGAGCAGTTCTTC.

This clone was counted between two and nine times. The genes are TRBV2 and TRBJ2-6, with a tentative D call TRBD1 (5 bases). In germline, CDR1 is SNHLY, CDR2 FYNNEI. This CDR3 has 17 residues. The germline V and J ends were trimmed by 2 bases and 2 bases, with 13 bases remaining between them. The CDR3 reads CASSETPAGTGANVLTF. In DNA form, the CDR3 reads TGTGCCAGCAGTGAAACCCCGGCAGGGACTGGGGCCAACGTCCTGACTTTC.

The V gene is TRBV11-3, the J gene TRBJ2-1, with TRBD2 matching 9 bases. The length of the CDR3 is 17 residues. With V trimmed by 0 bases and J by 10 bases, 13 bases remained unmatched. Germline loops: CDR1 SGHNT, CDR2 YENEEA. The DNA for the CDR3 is TGTGCCAGCAGCTTAGAAGCGTCGGGGACTAGCCTATACGAGCAGTTCTTC. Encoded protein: CASSLEASGTSLYEQFF.

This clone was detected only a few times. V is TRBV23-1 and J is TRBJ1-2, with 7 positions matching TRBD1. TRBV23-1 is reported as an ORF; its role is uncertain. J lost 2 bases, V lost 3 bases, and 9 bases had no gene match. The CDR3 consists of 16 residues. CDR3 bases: TGCGCCAGCAGTCATCCTAAGGGACAGCAGAACTATGGCTACACCTTC. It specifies CASSHPKGQQNYGYTF.

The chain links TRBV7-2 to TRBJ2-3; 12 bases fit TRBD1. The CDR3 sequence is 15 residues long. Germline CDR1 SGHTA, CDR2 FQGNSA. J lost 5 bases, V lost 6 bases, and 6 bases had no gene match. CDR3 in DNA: TGTGCCAGCAGATTCGGGACAGGGGGCGGAGATACGCAGTATTTT. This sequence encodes CASRFGTGGGDTQYF.

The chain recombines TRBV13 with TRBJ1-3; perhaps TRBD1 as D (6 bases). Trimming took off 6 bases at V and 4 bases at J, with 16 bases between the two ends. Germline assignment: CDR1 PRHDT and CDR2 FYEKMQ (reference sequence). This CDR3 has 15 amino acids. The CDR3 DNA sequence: TGTGCCAGCAGGGCTCGGGGGGCTGACGGAAACACCATATATTTT. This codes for CASRARGADGNTIYF.

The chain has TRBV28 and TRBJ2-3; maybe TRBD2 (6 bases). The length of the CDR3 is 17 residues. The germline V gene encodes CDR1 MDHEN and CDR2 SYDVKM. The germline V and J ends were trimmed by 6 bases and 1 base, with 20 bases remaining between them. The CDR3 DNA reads TGTGCCAGCAGCCCTATCGGTACGGGGAGGCGCACAGATACGCAGTATTTT. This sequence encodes CASSPIGTGRRTDTQYF.

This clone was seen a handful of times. The CDR3 DNA is TGTGCCAGCAGACCAGGGGGCGATGGGGGTACGCAGTATTTT. Translating it yields CASRPGGDGGTQYF. This chain connects TRBV27 to TRBJ2-3; 8 nucleotides agree with TRBD1. Per the germline V gene, CDR1 is MNHEY and CDR2 is SMNVEV (reference sequence). The CDR3 spans 14 residues. V shed 6 bases, J shed 8 bases, and the junction held 10 bases outside the gene matches.

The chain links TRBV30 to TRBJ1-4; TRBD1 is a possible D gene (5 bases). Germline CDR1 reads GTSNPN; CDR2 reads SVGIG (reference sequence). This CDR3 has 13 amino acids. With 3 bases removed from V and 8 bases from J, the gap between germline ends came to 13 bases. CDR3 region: CAWRRMGQEKLFF. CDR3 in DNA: TGTGCCTGGAGGCGTATGGGGCAGGAAAAACTGTTTTTT. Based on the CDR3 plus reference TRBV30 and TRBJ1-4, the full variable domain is SQTIHQWPATLVQPVGSPLSLECTVEGTSNPNLYWYRQAAGRGLQLLFYSVGIGQISSEVPQNLSASRPQDRQFILSSKKLLLSDSGFYLCAWRRMGQEKLFFGSGTQLSVL.